This T cell receptor (beta chain) was profiled in a study of T cells expressing NK-cell markers (dated by TCRdb to the early 2020s). Regarding the complete study: Three sorted T-cell subsets (CD3+CD56+NKG2C+, CD3+CD56+NKG2C- and CD3+CD56-NKG2C+) from 7 to 9 donors had their TCR beta-chain repertoires profiled. Among the eight sequenced donors, only one was HCMV-seronegative, while the other seven were HCMV-seropositive. The eight sequenced donors were randomly selected healthy volunteers, three men and five women. The libraries were sequenced on Illumina HiSeq 2000/2500, MiSeq or NextSeq, producing 2 x 150 bp reads.

Data came from an Illumina HiSeq 2000. TCR beta cDNA libraries were prepared using 5'RACE template switching, which introduced a universal primer site and unique molecular identifiers. cDNA synthesis was primed from the TCR beta constant segment, followed by two successive PCR amplification steps. As for the original processing: Reads were demultiplexed and grouped by UMI with MIGEC, and clonotypes were assembled and quantified with MiTCR. To exclude erroneous sequences, only TCR cDNA sequences supported by at least two reads were retained. The tcR package was used for downstream repertoire analysis, and clonotypes were matched across fractions by CDR3 nucleotide sequence plus V segment. VDJmatch was used to annotate antigen specificity against VDJdb, with one amino acid substitution allowed in CDR3. TCRdb reprocessed the sequencing reads and holds a single record per CDR3 protein sequence, with no DNA. The V and J calls shown here were made by TCRdb, not taken from the authors' results. This sample's listing comprises under 500,000 distinct CDR3 sequences. About 7.3% of the sample is taken by the ten largest.

On this clonotype: Its recognized antigen is unknown.

The investigation overall reported the following: Those dominant clonotypes were again the most abundant among CD3+CD56-NKG2C+ cells in several donors, at about 28.3-60.1%. Whether the expanded NKG2C-expressing T cell clones were specific for HCMV antigens remained unclear. In several donors, the dominant CD3+CD56+NKG2C+ clonotypes ranked among the top 10 CD8+ clonotypes, making up roughly 1.0-7.5% of CD8+ T cells.

To determine HCMV serostatus, a commercial ELISA kit was used to detect HCMV-specific IgG in serum. Peripheral blood mononuclear cells were isolated from blood by Ficoll density gradient centrifugation. In the germline V gene, CDR1 corresponds to SQVTM and CDR2 to ANQGSEA. Spanning cysteine to phenylalanine, the CDR3 consists of 13 amino acids. This entry has no DNA. The chain is encoded by TRBV29-1 joined to TRBJ2-2; TCRdb picks TRBD1, but there is no DNA to check that call. The source is a woman between 18 and 70 years old in good health. The sequenced material came from blood T cells: a sorted CD56 or NKG2C T cell subset, CD4+ or CD8+ T cells, or bulk PBMC T cells (not recorded which). The CDR3 here reads CSADRTNTGELFF.